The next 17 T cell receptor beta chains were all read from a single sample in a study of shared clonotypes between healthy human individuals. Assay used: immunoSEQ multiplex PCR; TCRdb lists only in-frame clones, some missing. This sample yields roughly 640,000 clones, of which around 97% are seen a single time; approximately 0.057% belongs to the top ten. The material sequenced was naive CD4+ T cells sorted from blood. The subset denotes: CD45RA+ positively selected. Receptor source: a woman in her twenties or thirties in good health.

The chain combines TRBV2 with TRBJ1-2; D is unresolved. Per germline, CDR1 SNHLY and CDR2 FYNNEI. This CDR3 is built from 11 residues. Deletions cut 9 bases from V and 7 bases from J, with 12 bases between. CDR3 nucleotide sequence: TGTGCCAGTCCGCCAGGTGGTGGCTACACCTTC. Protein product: CASPPGGGYTF.

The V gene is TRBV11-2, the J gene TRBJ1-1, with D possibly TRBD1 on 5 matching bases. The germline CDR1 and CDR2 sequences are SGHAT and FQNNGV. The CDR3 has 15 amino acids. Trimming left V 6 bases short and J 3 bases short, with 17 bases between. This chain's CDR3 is CASSKNIQGYTEAFF. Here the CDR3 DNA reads TGTGCCAGCAGTAAAAACATCCAGGGCTACACTGAAGCTTTCTTT.

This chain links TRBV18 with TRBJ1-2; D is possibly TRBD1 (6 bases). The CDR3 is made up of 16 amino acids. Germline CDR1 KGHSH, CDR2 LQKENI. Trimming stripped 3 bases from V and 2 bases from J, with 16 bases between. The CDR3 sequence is CASSPRTGTQNYGYTF. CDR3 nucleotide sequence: TGTGCCAGCTCACCGAGAACCGGGACACAGAACTATGGCTACACCTTC.

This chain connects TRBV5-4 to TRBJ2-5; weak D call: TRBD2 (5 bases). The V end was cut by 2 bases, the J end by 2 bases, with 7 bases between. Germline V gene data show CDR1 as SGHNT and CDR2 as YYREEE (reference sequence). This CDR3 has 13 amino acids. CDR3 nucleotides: TGTGCCAGCAGCTTCCCGGGACAAGAGACCCAGTACTTC. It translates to CASSFPGQETQYF.

CDR3 residues: CASSLARNLAGDGEQFF. The CDR3 DNA is TGTGCCAGCAGCTTAGCCCGTAACCTAGCGGGAGACGGTGAGCAGTTCTTC. The chain combines TRBV7-2 with TRBJ2-1; 10 bases line up with TRBD2. The V and J ends lost 0 bases and 9 bases, in that order; junction bases with no gene match: 11. CDR3 length: 17 amino acids. Germline lookup yields CDR1 SGHTA and CDR2 FQGNSA.

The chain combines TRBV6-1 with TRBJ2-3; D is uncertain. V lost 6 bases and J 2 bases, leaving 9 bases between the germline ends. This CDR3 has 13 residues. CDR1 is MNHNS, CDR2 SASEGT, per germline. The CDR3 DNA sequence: TGTGCCAGCAGGGACCCCTACACAGATACGCAGTATTTT. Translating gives CASRDPYTDTQYF.

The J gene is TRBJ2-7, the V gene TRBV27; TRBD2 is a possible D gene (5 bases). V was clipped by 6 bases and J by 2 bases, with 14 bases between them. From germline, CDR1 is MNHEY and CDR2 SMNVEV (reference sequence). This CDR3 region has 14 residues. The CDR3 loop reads CASSVTSPAYEQYF. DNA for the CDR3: TGTGCCAGCAGCGTAACTAGTCCTGCCTACGAGCAGTACTTC.

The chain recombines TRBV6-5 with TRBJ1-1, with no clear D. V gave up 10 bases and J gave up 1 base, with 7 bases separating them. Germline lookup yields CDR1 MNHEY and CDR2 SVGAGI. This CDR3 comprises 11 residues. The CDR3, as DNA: TGTGCCACCTACAAGAACACTGAAGCTTTCTTT. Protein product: CATYKNTEAFF.

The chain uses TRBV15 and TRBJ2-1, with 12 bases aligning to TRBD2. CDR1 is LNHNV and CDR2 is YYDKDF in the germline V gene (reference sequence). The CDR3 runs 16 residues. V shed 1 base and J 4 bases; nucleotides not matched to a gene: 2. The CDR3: CATSRAGTSGYNEQFF. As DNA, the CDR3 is TGTGCCACCAGCAGAGCCGGGACTAGCGGGTACAATGAGCAGTTCTTC.

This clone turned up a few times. The CDR3 coding sequence is TGTGCCAGCAGTGAACTCACGGTTGGCTACACCTTC. Encoded protein: CASSELTVGYTF. The chain links TRBV6-1 to TRBJ1-2; no clear D gene. In germline, CDR1 is MNHNS, CDR2 SASEGT. This CDR3 has 12 amino acids. Trimming cost V 2 bases and J 7 bases, with 8 bases left between them.

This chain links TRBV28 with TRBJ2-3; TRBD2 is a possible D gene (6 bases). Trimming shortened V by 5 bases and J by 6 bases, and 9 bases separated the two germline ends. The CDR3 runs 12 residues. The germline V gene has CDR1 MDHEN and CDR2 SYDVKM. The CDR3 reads CASSGGLDTQYF. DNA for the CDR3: TGTGCCAGCAGTGGGGGGTTGGATACGCAGTATTTT.

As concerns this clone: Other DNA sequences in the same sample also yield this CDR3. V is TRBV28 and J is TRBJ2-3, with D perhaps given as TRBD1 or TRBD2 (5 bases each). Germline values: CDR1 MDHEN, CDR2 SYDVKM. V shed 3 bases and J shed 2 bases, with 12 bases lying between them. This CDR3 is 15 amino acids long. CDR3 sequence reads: CASSLRQGATDTQYF. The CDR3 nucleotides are TGTGCCAGCAGTTTGCGGCAGGGAGCCACAGATACGCAGTATTTT.

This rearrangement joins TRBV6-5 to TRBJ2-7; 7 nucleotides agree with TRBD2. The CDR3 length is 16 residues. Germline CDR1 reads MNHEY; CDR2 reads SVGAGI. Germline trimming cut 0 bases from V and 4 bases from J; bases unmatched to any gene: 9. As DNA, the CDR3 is TGTGCCAGCAGTTACTCGAAGGGCCGGGGGGAATACGAGCAGTACTTC. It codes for CASSYSKGRGEYEQYF.

CDR3 bases: TGTGCCAGCAGGGAAAGGGAGGGGAACACTGAAGCTTTCTTT. Its translation: CASREREGNTEAFF. This chain connects TRBV6-1 to TRBJ1-1; D unresolved. V was pared by 6 bases and J by 1 base, with 12 bases between. This CDR3 contains 14 residues. Per germline, CDR1 MNHNS and CDR2 SASEGT.

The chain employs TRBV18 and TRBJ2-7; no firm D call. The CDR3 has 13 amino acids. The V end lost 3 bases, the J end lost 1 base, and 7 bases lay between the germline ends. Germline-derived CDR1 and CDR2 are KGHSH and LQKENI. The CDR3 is CASSPTLSYEQYF. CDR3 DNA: TGTGCCAGCTCACCTACCTTATCCTACGAGCAGTACTTC.

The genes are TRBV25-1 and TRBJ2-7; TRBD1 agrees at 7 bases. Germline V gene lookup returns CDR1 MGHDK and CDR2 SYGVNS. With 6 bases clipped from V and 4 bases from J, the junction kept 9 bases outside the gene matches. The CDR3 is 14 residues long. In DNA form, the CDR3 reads TGTGCCAGCAGCGCCGGACAGGCTCCATACGAGCAGTACTTC. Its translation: CASSAGQAPYEQYF.

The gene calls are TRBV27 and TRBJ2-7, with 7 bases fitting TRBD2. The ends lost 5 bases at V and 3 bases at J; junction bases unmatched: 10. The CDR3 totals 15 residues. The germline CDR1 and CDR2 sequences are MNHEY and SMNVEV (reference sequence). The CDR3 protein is CASSLPSAGIYEQYF. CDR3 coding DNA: TGTGCCAGCAGTCTCCCCTCAGCGGGAATCTACGAGCAGTACTTC.